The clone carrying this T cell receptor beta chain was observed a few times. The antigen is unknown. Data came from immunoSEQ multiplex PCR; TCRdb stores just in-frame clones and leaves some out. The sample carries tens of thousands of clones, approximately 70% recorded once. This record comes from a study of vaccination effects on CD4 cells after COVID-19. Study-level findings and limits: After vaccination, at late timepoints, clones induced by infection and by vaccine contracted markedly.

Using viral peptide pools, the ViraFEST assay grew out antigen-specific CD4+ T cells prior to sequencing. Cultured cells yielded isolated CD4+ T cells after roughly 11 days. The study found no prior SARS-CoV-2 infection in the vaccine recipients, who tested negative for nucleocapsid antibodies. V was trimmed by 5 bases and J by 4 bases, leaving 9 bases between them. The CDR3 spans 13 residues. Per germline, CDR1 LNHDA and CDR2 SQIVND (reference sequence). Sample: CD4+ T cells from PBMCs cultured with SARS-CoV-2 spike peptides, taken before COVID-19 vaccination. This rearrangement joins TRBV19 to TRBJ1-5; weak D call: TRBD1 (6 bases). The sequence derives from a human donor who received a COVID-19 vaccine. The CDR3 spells CASSAQGNQPQHF. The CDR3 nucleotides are TGTGCCAGTAGTGCACAGGGAAATCAGCCCCAGCATTTT. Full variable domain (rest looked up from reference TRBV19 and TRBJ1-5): DGGITQSPKYLFRKEGQNVTLSCEQNLNHDAMYWYRQDPGQGLRLIYYSQIVNDFQKGDIAEGYSVSREKKESFPLTVTSAQKNPTAFYLCASSAQGNQPQHFGDGTRLSIL.